The text below deals with one T cell receptor beta chain. The record originates from a study of cytomegalovirus exposure and HLA in healthy donors. The CDR3 totals 17 residues. V trimming: 4 bases; J trimming: 7 bases; junction bases outside the gene matches: 12. CDR1 is SGDLS, CDR2 YYNGEE, per germline. The PCR ran on 60 Vbeta and 13 Jbeta primers. The protocol was immunoSEQ multiplex PCR, while the TCRdb copy is restricted to in-frame clones and leaves out a portion. This repertoire comprises 150,000 to 200,000 clones; its ten largest clones make up around 1.9%. The material sequenced was PBMCs. The V call is TRBV9, the J call TRBJ1-6; 9 bases are shared with TRBD1. The TCR originated in a man aged 25 to 45 in good health and CMV-seronegative. DNA for the CDR3: TGTGCCAGCAGCCCACAGGGACAGGGCGTTGGCAATTCACCCCTCCACTTT. Protein sequence: CASSPQGQGVGNSPLHF.